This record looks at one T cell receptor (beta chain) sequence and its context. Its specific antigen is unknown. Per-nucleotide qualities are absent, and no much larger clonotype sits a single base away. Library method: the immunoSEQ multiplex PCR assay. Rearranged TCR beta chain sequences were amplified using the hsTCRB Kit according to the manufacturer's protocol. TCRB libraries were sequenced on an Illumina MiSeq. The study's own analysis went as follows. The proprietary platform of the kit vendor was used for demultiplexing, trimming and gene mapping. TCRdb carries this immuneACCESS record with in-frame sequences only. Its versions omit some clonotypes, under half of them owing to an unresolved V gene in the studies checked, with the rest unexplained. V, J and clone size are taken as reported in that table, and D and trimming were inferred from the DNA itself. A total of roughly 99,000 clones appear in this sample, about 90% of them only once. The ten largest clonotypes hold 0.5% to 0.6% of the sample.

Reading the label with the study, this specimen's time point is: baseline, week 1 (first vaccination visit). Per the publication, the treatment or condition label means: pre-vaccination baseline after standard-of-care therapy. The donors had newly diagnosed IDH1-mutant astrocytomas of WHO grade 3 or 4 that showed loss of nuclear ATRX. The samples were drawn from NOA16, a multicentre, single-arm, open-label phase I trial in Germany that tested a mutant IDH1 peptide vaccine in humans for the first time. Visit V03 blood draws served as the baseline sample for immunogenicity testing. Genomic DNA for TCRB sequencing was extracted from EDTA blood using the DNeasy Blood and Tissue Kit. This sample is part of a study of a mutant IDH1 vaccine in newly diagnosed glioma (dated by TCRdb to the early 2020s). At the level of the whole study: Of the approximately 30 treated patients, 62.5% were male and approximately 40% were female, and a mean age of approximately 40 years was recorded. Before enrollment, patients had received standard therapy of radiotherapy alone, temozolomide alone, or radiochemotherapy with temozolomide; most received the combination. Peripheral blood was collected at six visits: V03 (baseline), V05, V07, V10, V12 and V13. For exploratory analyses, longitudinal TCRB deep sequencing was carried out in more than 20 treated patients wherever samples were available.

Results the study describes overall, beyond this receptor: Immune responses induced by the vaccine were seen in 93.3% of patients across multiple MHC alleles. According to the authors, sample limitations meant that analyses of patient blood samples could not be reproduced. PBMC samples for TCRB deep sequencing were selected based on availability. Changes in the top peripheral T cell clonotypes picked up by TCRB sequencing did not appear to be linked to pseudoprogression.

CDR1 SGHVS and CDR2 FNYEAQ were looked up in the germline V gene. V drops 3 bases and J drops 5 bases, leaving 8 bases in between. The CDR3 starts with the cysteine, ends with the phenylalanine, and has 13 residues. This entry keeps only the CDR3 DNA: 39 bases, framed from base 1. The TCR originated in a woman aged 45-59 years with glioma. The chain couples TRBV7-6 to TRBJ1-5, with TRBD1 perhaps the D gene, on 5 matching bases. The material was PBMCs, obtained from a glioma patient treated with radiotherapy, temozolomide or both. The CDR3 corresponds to CASSLNRHQPQHF. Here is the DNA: TGTGCCAGCAGCTTGAACAGGCATCAGCCCCAGCATTTT.